This T cell receptor (beta chain) was sequenced in a study of blood T cell repertoires in COVID-19. The overall study: Material from acute and convalescent COVID-19 was sourced from the United States, Italy and Spain.

In the source study's methods: Reference gene primer amplification yielded estimated nucleated cell counts. This table comes from immunoSEQ multiplex PCR, and its TCRdb copy is limited to in-frame clones, with some not included. Clone size and the V and J calls come from that table; the DNA yielded D and trimming. The table has fewer than 250,000 clones, roughly 87% seen once. All enrollees were roughly 18 to 89 years old and from roughly 26 US areas. Germline lookup yields CDR1 SGHVS and CDR2 FQNEAQ. The V end was cut by 5 bases, the J end by 2 bases, with 19 bases between. CDR3 length equals 17 residues.

The sample was PBMCs or T cells enriched from blood (not recorded which). The J gene is TRBJ1-5, the V gene TRBV7-8; D ambiguous. The source of this sequence is a man aged 25-45 years in a cohort exposed to, infected with or recovered from COVID-19 (not recorded which). This CDR3 reads CASSHGTGELGNQPQHF. The CDR3 DNA reads as TGTGCCAGCAGCCACGGAACCGGGGAATTGGGCAATCAGCCCCAGCATTTT.